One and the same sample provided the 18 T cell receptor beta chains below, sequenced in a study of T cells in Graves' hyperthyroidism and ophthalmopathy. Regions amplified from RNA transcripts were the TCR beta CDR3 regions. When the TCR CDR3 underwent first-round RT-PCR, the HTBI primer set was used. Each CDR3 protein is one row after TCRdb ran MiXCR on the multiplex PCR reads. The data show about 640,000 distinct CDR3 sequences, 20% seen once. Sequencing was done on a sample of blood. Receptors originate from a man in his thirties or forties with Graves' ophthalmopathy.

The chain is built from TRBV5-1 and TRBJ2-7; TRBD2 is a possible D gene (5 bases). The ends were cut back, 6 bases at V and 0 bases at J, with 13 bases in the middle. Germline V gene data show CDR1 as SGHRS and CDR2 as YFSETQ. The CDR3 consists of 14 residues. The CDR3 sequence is CASKSAASSYEQYF. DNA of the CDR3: TGCGCCAGCAAATCAGCGGCAAGCTCCTACGAGCAGTACTTC.

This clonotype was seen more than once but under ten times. Here the CDR3 DNA reads TGCGCCAGCAGCCACACGACAGGGTTCACAGATACGCAGTATTTT. Its protein is CASSHTTGFTDTQYF. The rearrangement links TRBV4-1 to TRBJ2-3; 7 bases match TRBD1. The V and J ends lost 3 bases and 2 bases, in that order; junction bases with no gene match: 5. The germline CDR1 and CDR2 sequences are MGHRA and YSYEKL. This CDR3 contains 15 residues.

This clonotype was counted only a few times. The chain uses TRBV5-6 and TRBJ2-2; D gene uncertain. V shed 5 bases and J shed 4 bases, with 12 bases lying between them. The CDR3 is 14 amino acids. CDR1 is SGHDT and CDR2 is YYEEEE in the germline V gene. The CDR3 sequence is CASSVGPGTGELFF. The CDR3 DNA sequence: TGTGCCAGCAGTGTTGGGCCGGGCACCGGGGAGCTGTTTTTT.

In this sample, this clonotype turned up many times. The CDR3 nucleotides are TGTGCCTGGACCGGACAGGAAACAGTCTATGGCTACACCTTC. Amino acid sequence: CAWTGQETVYGYTF. V gene TRBV30 combines with J gene TRBJ1-2, with TRBD1 matching 7 bases. The CDR3 runs to 14 residues. V was pared by 4 bases and J by 4 bases, with 9 bases of the junction left unmatched. The germline gives CDR1 GTSNPN, CDR2 SVGIG (reference sequence).

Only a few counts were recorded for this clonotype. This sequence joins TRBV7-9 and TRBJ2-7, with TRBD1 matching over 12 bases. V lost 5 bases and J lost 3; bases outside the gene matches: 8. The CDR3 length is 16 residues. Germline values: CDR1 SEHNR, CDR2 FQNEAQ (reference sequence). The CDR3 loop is CASSTRGQGADYEQYF. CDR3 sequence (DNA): TGTGCCAGCAGCACTAGGGGACAGGGGGCGGACTACGAGCAGTACTTC.

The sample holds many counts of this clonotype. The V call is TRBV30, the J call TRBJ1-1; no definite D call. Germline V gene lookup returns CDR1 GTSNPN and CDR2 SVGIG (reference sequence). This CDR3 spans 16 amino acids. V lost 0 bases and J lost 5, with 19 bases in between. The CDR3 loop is CAWSVIAGGIRTEAFF. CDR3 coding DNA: TGTGCCTGGAGTGTTATAGCCGGAGGTATCCGAACTGAAGCTTTCTTT.

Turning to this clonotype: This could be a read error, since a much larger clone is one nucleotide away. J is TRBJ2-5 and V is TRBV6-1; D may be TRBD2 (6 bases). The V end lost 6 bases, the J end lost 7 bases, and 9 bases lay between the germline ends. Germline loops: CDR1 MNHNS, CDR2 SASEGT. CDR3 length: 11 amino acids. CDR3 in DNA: TGTGCCAGCAGCCCCGGGAGGACCCAGTACTTC. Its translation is CASSPGRTQYF.

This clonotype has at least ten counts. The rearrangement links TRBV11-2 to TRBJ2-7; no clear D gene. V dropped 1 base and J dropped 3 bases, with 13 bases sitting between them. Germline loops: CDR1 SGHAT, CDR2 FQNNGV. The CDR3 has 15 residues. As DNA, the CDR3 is TGTGCCAGCAGCTTAGTCAGGAGTCAGATCTACGAGCAGTACTTC. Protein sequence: CASSLVRSQIYEQYF.

The CDR3 coding sequence is TGCAGTGCTCTTGGGACTAGCGGGCAGATTTTAGGCTACGAGCAGTACTTC. Residues: CSALGTSGQILGYEQYF. The rearrangement links TRBV20-1 to TRBJ2-7; 12 nucleotides match TRBD2. Losses at the gene ends were 5 bases for V and 3 bases for J; bases not matched to a gene: 14. The CDR3 is 17 residues long. Germline CDR1 DFQATT, CDR2 SNEGSKA (reference sequence).

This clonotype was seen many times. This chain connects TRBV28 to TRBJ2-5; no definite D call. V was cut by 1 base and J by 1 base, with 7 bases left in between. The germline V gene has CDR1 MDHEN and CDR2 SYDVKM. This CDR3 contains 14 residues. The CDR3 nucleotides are TGTGCCAGCAGTTTATTTTTGGCCCAAGAGACCCAGTACTTC. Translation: CASSLFLAQETQYF.

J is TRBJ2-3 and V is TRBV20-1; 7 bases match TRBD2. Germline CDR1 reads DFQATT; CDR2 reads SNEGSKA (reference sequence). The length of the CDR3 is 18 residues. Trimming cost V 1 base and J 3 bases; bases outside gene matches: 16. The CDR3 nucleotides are TGCAGTGCTAGAGGACGCCGATGGTCTAGCGGTATAACAGATACGCAGTATTTT. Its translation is CSARGRRWSSGITDTQYF.

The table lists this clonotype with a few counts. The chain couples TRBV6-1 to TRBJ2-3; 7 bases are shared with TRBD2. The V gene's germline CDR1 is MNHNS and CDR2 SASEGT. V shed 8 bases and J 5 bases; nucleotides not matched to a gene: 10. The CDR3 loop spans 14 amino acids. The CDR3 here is CASVLGGSQDTQYF. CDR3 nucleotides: TGTGCCAGCGTACTCGGGGGGAGCCAAGATACGCAGTATTTT.

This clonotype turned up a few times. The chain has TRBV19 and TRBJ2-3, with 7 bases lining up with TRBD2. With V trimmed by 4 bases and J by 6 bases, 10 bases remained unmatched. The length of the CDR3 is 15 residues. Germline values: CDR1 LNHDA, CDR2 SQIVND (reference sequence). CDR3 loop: CASSTRLAGTDTQYF. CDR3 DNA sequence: TGTGCCAGTAGTACAAGACTAGCCGGGACCGATACGCAGTATTTT.

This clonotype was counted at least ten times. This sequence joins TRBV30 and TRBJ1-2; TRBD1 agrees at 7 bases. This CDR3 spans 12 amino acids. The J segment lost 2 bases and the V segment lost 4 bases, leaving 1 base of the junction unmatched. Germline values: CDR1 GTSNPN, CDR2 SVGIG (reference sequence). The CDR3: CAWNRGNYGYTF. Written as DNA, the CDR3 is TGTGCCTGGAACAGGGGAAACTATGGCTACACCTTC.

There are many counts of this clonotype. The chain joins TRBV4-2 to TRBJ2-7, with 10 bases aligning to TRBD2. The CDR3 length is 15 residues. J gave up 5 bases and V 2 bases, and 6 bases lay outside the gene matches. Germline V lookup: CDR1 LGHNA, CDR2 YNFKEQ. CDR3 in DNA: TGTGCCAGCAGCCAATCTAGCGGGAGCGCCAACGAGCAGTACTTC. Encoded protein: CASSQSSGSANEQYF.

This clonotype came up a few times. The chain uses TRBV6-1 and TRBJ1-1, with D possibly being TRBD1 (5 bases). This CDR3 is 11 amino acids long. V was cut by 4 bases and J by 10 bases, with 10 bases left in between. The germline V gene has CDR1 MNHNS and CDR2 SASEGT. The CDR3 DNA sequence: TGTGCCAGCAGTGCAGGGAGGTTAGCTTTCTTT. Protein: CASSAGRLAFF.

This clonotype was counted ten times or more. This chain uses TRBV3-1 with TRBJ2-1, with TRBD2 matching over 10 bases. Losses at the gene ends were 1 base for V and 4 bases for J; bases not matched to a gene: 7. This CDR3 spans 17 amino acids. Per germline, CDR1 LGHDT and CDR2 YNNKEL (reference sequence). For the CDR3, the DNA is TGTGCCAGCAGCCAAGGAGGAGGGACTAGCGCTTACAATGAGCAGTTCTTC. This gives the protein CASSQGGGTSAYNEQFF.

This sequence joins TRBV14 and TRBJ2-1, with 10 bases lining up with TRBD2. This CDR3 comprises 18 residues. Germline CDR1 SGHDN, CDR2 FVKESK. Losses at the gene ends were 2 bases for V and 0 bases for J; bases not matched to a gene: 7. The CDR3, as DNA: TGTGCCAGCAGCCAATATTCTAGCGGGAGTCCCTCCTACAATGAGCAGTTCTTC. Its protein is CASSQYSSGSPSYNEQFF.